This T cell receptor (beta chain) was observed in a study of T cells of healthy individuals. Germline CDR1 is MNHEY and CDR2 is SVGAGI. Trimming took off 10 bases at V and 5 bases at J, with 8 bases between the two ends. The CDR3 sequence is 10 residues long. A single record per CDR3 protein comes from TCRdb applying MiXCR to the 5' RACE reads. The table records around 83,000 distinct CDR3 sequences, roughly 5.1% of them present only once. The chain joins TRBV6-5 to TRBJ2-5; no clear D gene. The receptor comes from a female donor in good health. CDR3 amino acids: CATGLETQYF. CDR3 bases: TGTGCCACCGGTTTGGAGACCCAGTACTTC.